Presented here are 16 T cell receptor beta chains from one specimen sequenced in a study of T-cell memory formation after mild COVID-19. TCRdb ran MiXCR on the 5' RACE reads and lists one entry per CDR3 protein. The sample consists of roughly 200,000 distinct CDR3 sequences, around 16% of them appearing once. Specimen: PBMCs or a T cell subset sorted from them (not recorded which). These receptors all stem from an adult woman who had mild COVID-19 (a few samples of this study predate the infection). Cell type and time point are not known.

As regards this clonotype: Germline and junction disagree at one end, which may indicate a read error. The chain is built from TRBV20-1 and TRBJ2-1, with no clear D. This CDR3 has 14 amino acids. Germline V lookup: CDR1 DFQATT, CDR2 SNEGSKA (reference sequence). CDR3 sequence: CSARNVNKDNEKFF. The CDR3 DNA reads TGCAGTGCTAGAAATGTAAACAAAGACAATGAGAAGTTCTTC.

DNA for the CDR3: TGCAGTGCTAGGTCGGGTCCGTCGGGATTGGAGCAGTTCTTC. The encoded protein is CSARSGPSGLEQFF. This chain joins TRBV20-1 and TRBJ2-1; a possible D gene is TRBD2 (5 bases). V was cut by 3 bases and J by 10 bases, with 19 bases left in between. CDR1 is DFQATT, CDR2 SNEGSKA, per germline (reference sequence). There are 14 residues in the CDR3.

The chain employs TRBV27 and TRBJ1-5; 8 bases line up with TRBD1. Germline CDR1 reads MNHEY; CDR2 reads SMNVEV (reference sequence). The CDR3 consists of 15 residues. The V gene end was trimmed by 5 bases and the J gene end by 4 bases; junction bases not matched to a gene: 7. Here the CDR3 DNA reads TGTGCCAGCAGTGTCGGGACAGGCGGGAATCAGCCCCAGCATTTT. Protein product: CASSVGTGGNQPQHF.

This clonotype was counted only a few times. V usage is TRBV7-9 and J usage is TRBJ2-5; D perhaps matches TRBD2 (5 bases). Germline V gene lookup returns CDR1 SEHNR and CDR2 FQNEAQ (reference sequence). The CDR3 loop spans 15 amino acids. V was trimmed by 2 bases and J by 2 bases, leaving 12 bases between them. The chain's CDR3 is CASSLPSGFQETQYF. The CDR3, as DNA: TGTGCCAGCAGCTTACCTTCGGGGTTTCAAGAGACCCAGTACTTC.

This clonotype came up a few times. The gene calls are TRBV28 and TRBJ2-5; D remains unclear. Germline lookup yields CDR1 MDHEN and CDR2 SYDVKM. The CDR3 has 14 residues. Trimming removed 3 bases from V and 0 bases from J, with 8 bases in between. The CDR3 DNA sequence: TGTGCCAGCAGTTTTCTGGGGTACCAAGAGACCCAGTACTTC. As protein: CASSFLGYQETQYF.

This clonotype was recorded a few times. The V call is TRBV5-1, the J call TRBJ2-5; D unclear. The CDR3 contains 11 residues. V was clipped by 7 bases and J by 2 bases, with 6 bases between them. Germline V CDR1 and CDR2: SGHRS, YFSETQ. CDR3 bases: TGCGCCAGCGGGGAACAAGAGACCCAGTACTTC. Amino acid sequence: CASGEQETQYF.

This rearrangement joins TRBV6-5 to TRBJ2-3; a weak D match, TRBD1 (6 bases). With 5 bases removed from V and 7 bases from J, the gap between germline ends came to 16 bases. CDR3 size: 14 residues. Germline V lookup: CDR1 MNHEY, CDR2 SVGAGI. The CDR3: CASSTPPGANTQYF. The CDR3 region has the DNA TGTGCCAGCAGTACTCCGCCAGGGGCGAATACGCAGTATTTT.

In nucleotides, the CDR3 is TGTGCCAGCAGTTACTCGACCGGGACAGCTATATTTTATGGCTACACCTTC. It specifies CASSYSTGTAIFYGYTF. The chain combines TRBV6-2 or TRBV6-3 with TRBJ1-2, with TRBD1 identical over 7 bases. CDR3 length: 17 residues. Germline-derived CDR1 and CDR2 are MNHEY and SVGEGT. Germline trimming cut 0 bases from V and 5 bases from J; bases unmatched to any gene: 12.

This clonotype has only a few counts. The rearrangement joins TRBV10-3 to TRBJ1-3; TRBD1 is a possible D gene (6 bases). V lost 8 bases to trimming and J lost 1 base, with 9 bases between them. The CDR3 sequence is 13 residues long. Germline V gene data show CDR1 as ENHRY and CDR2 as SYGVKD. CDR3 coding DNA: TGTGCCATCCAAGGACAGTCTGGAAACACCATATATTTT. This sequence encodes CAIQGQSGNTIYF.

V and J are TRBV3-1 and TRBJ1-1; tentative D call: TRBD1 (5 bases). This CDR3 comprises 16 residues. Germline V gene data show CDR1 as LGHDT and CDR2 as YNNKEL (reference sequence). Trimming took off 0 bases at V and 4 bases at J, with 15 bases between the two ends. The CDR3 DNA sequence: TGTGCCAGCAGCCAAGATGGAAGGGGCAGCGGCACTGAAGCTTTCTTT. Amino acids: CASSQDGRGSGTEAFF.

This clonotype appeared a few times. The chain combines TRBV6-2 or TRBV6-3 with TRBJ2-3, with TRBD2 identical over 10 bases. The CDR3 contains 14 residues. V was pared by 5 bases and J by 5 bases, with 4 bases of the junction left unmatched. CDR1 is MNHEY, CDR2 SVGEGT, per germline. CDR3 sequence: CASSRLAGQDTQYF. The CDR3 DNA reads TGTGCCAGCAGTCGACTAGCGGGCCAAGATACGCAGTATTTT.

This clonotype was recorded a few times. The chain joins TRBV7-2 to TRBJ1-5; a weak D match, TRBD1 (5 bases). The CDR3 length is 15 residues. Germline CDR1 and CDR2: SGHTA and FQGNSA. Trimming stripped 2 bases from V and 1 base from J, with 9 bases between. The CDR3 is CASSLTAGSNQPQHF. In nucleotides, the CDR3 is TGTGCCAGCAGCTTAACGGCAGGGAGCAATCAGCCCCAGCATTTT.

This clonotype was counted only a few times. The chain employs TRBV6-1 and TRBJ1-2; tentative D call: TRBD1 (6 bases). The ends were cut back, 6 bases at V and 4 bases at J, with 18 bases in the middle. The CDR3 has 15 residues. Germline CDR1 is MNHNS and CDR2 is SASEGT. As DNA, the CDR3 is TGTGCCAGCAGCCCATCTAAGACAGGAGTCTATGGCTACACCTTC. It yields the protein CASSPSKTGVYGYTF.

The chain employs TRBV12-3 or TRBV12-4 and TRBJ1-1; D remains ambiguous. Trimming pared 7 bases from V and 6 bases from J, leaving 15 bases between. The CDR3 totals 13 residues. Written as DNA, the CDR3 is TGTGCCAGCAAGCGATTTGAAATCGCTGAAGCTTTCTTT. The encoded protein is CASKRFEIAEAFF.

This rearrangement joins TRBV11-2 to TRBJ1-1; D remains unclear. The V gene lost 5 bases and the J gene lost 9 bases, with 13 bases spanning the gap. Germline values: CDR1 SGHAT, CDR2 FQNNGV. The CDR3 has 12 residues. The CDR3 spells CASSGVVRKAFF. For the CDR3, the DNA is TGTGCCAGCAGCGGAGTAGTAAGGAAAGCTTTCTTT.

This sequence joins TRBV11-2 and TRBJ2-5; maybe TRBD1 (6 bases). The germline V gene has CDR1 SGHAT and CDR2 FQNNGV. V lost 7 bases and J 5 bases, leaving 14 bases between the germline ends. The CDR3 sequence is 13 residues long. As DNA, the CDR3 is TGTGCCAGCAACCGGAATGGGGGCGAGACCCAGTACTTC. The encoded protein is CASNRNGGETQYF.